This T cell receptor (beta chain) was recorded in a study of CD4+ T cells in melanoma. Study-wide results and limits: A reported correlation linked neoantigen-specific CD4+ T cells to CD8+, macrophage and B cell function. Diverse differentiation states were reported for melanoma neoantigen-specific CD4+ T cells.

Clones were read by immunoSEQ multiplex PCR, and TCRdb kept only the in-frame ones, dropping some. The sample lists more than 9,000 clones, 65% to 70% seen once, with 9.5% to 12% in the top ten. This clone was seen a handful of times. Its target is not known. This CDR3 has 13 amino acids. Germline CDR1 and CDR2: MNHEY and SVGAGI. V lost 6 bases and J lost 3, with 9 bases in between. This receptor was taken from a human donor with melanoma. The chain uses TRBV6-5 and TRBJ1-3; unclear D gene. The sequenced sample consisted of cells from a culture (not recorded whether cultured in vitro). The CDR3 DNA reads TGTGCCAGCAGCCCTCCAGTTGGAAACACCATATATTTT. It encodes CASSPPVGNTIYF.